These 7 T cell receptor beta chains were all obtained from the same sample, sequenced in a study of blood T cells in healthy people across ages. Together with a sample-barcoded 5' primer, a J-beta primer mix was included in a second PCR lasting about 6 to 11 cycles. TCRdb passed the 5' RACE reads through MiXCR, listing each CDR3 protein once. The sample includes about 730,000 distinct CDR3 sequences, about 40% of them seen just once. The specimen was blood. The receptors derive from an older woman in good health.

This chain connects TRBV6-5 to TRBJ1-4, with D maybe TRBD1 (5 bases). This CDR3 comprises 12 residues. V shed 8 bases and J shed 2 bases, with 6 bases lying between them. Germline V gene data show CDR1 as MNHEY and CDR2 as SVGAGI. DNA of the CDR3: TGTGCCAGCGGGGGTACTAATGAAAAACTGTTTTTT. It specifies CASGGTNEKLFF.

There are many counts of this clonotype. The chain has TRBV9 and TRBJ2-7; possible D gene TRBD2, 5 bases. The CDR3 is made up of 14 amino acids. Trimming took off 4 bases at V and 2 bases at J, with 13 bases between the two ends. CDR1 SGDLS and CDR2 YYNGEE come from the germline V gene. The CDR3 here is CASSLTPGTYEQYF. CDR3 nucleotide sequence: TGTGCCAGCAGCTTGACCCCGGGGACCTACGAGCAGTACTTC.

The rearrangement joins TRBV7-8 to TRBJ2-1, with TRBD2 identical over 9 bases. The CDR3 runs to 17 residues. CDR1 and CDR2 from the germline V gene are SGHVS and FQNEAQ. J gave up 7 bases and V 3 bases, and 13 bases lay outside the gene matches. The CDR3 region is CASSLRSSGILGNEQFF. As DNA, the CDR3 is TGTGCCAGCAGCTTGCGGTCTAGCGGGATTTTGGGGAATGAGCAGTTCTTC.

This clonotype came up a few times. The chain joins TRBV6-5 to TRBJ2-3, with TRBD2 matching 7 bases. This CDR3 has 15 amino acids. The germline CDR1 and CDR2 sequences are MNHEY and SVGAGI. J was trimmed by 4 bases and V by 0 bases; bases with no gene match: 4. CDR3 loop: CASSYSVREADTQYF. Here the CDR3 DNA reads TGTGCCAGCAGTTACTCGGTCCGGGAGGCAGATACGCAGTATTTT.

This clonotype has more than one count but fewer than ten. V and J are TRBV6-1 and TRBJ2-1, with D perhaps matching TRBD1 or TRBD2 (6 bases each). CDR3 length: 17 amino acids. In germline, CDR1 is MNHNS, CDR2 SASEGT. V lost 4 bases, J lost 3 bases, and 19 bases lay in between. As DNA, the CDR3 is TGTGCCAGCAGTGCCCCAGAGGGGGGCTCTGTCTACAATGAGCAGTTCTTC. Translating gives CASSAPEGGSVYNEQFF.

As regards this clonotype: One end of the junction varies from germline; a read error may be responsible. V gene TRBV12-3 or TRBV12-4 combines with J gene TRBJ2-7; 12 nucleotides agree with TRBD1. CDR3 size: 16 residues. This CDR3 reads CAISEIKGQGAYEQYF. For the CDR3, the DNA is TGTGCCATCAGTGAGATTAAGGGACAGGGGGCTTACGAGCAGTACTTC.

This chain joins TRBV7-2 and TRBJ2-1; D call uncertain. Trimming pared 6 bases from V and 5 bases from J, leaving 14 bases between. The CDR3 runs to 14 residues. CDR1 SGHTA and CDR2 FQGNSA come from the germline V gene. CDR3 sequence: CASSTGGPNNEQFF. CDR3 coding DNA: TGTGCCAGCAGTACGGGCGGACCAAACAATGAGCAGTTCTTC.